One and the same sample provided the 28 T cell receptor beta chains below, sequenced in a study of T cell responses to AZD1222 COVID-19 vaccine. The assay was immunoSEQ multiplex PCR, and TCRdb's table has in-frame clones only and misses some. The profile shows about 67,000 clones, about four fifths of them singletons. This sample comprised peripheral blood, obtained 28 days after the second AZD1222 dose. The receptors derive from an adult who received the AZD1222 COVID-19 vaccine.

This clone was recorded only once. The rearrangement uses TRBV30 and TRBJ2-4, with a possible D match to TRBD1 (5 bases). Germline CDR1 GTSNPN, CDR2 SVGIG (reference sequence). V lost 4 bases and J lost 0, with 16 bases in between. This CDR3 contains 16 residues. The CDR3 DNA follows: TGTGCCTGGATCCCCAGGGCCGGATTAGCCAAAAACATTCAGTACTTC. This translates into CAWIPRAGLAKNIQYF.

V usage is TRBV2 and J usage is TRBJ2-1; D not certain. Germline CDR1 and CDR2: SNHLY and FYNNEI. V lost 7 bases and J lost 10, with 8 bases in between. The CDR3 runs 10 residues. The CDR3 is CASTDGEQFF. In DNA, the CDR3 is TGTGCCAGCACGGACGGGGAGCAGTTCTTC.

This chain connects TRBV7-2 to TRBJ1-5; TRBD1 matches 7 bases. V shed 4 bases, J shed 5 bases, and the junction held 5 bases outside the gene matches. This CDR3 spans 14 amino acids. The germline V gene has CDR1 SGHTA and CDR2 FQGNSA. The CDR3 region has the DNA TGTGCCAGCAGCTACGACAGGGAATATCAGCCCCAGCATTTT. Translated, it gives CASSYDREYQPQHF.

CDR3 sequence reads: CASSSRTGGYGYTF. CDR3 bases: TGTGCCAGCAGTTCCCGGACAGGGGGTTATGGCTACACCTTC. The V and J genes are TRBV2 and TRBJ1-2, with 10 bases identical to TRBD1. With 5 bases clipped from V and 5 bases from J, the junction kept 5 bases outside the gene matches. Germline loops: CDR1 SNHLY, CDR2 FYNNEI. The CDR3 runs 14 residues.

J is TRBJ1-6 and V is TRBV18; perhaps TRBD1 as D (6 bases). Trimming stripped 2 bases from V and 0 bases from J, with 14 bases between. Per germline, CDR1 KGHSH and CDR2 LQKENI. This CDR3 has 18 residues. The CDR3 is CASSPVTGTSSYNSPLHF. The CDR3 DNA is TGTGCCAGCTCACCAGTCACAGGGACTAGCTCCTATAATTCACCCCTCCACTTT.

The chain joins TRBV11-2 to TRBJ1-6; possible D gene TRBD1, 5 bases. The CDR3 length is 15 residues. The germline gives CDR1 SGHAT, CDR2 FQNNGV. The V and J ends lost 1 base and 8 bases respectively, with 12 bases between them. The CDR3 is CASSLATGLDSPLHF. CDR3 nucleotide sequence: TGTGCCAGCAGCTTAGCAACGGGGCTAGATTCACCCCTCCACTTT.

V is TRBV7-9 and J is TRBJ2-1; D call uncertain. Deletions cut 5 bases from V and 0 bases from J, with 14 bases between. Germline values: CDR1 SEHNR, CDR2 FQNEAQ (reference sequence). CDR3 length equals 16 residues. CDR3 sequence (DNA): TGTGCCAGCAGCGGTCCCCCACCAAGCTCCTACAATGAGCAGTTCTTC. Its translation: CASSGPPPSSYNEQFF.

The chain uses TRBV7-9 and TRBJ1-5; tentatively, D is TRBD1 (6 bases). The CDR3 consists of 13 residues. CDR1 and CDR2 from the germline V gene are SEHNR and FQNEAQ (reference sequence). V lost 2 bases, J lost 7 bases, and 9 bases lay in between. As DNA, the CDR3 is TGTGCCAGCAGCTTAACAGGGTACCAGCCCCAGCATTTT. Its translation is CASSLTGYQPQHF.

The chain uses TRBV15 and TRBJ2-6; D gene unclear. The CDR3 consists of 16 residues. Trimming took off 7 bases at V and 0 bases at J, with 13 bases between the two ends. Per the germline V gene, CDR1 is LNHNV and CDR2 is YYDKDF (reference sequence). The CDR3 reads CATTFFPLSGANVLTF. CDR3 nucleotide sequence: TGTGCCACCACGTTTTTCCCTCTCTCTGGGGCCAACGTCCTGACTTTC.

V and J are TRBV9 and TRBJ2-1; 10 nucleotides line up with TRBD2. Unmatched junction bases numbered 9, after V lost 2 bases and J lost 4 bases. The germline V gene has CDR1 SGDLS and CDR2 YYNGEE. The CDR3 consists of 17 residues. This CDR3 is CASSVSGGAGLYNEQFF. CDR3 coding DNA: TGTGCCAGCAGCGTCAGCGGGGGGGCCGGCTTATACAATGAGCAGTTCTTC.

The J gene is TRBJ1-5, the V gene TRBV27; 7 bases line up with TRBD1. V was pared by 4 bases and J by 6 bases, with 6 bases of the junction left unmatched. The germline CDR1 and CDR2 sequences are MNHEY and SMNVEV (reference sequence). CDR3 length equals 14 residues. The CDR3 DNA reads as TGTGCCAGCAGTTCGCAGGGGGGCGGTCAGCCCCAGCATTTT. It translates to CASSSQGGGQPQHF.

The chain combines TRBV13 with TRBJ1-3; tentative D call: TRBD1 (5 bases). Trimming stripped 5 bases from V and 0 bases from J, with 11 bases between. CDR3 length equals 15 residues. Germline assignment: CDR1 PRHDT and CDR2 FYEKMQ (reference sequence). The CDR3 DNA is TGTGCCAGCAGCCCACCAAGGGGCTCTGGAAACACCATATATTTT. Protein: CASSPPRGSGNTIYF.

This clone appeared a single time. The chain carries TRBV7-9 and TRBJ2-7; tentatively, D is TRBD1 or TRBD2 (6 bases each). The CDR3 extends over 15 amino acids. Trimming removed 5 bases from V and 6 bases from J, with 20 bases in between. The germline CDR1 and CDR2 sequences are SEHNR and FQNEAQ (reference sequence). This chain's CDR3 is CASSPLVGGLSEQYF. DNA of the CDR3: TGTGCCAGCAGCCCCCTTGTGGGGGGCCTTAGCGAGCAGTACTTC.

This chain links TRBV7-2 with TRBJ2-5; TRBD2 might be the D (5 bases). The CDR3 sequence is 14 residues long. Between the trimmed V and J ends, which lost 4 bases and 2 bases, there was a span of 11 bases. The germline V gene has CDR1 SGHTA and CDR2 FQGNSA. The chain's CDR3 is CASSSYRLQETQYF. The CDR3 nucleotides read TGTGCCAGCAGCTCATACAGACTACAAGAGACCCAGTACTTC. The variable domain in full, with the rest retrieved from reference TRBV7-2 and TRBJ2-5, is GAGVSQSPSNKVTEKGKDVELRCDPISGHTALYWYRQSLGQGLEFLIYFQGNSAPDKSGLPSDRFSAERTGGSVSTLTIQRTQQEDSAVYLCASSSYRLQETQYFGPGTRLLVL.

J is TRBJ2-1 and V is TRBV5-1, with unresolved D. The V gene lost 1 base and the J gene lost 4 bases, with 6 bases spanning the gap. Germline V gene sequence: CDR1 SGHRS, CDR2 YFSETQ. CDR3 size: 13 residues. The CDR3 reads CASSLNRYNEQFF. In DNA, the CDR3 is TGCGCCAGCAGCTTGAATCGGTACAATGAGCAGTTCTTC. Combining the CDR3 with reference TRBV5-1 and TRBJ2-1 gives the whole variable domain KAGVTQTPRYLIKTRGQQVTLSCSPISGHRSVSWYQQTPGQGLQFLFEYFSETQRNKGNFPGRFSGRQFSNSRSEMNVSTLELGDSALYLCASSLNRYNEQFFGPGTRLTVL.

The chain employs TRBV2 and TRBJ2-2, with D hard to call. The CDR3 sequence is 14 residues long. The germline V gene has CDR1 SNHLY and CDR2 FYNNEI. V shed 7 bases and J shed 1 base, with 10 bases lying between them. CDR3 region: CASNSLLNTGELFF. In DNA, the CDR3 is TGTGCCAGCAACTCCCTCTTGAACACCGGGGAGCTGTTTTTT.

The rearrangement links TRBV12-3 or TRBV12-4 to TRBJ2-2; D remains unclear. The CDR3 totals 12 residues. V lost 5 bases and J 5 bases, leaving 6 bases between the germline ends. The CDR3: CASSPDTGELFF. CDR3 sequence (DNA): TGTGCCAGCAGTCCTGATACCGGGGAGCTGTTTTTT.

The genes are TRBV7-2 and TRBJ2-7; D gene uncertain. V lost 5 bases to trimming and J lost 3 bases, with 5 bases between them. The V gene's germline CDR1 is SGHTA and CDR2 FQGNSA. The CDR3 totals 11 residues. CDR3 nucleotide sequence: TGTGCCAGCAGCGTAAACTACGAGCAGTACTTC. Encoded protein: CASSVNYEQYF.

The CDR3 DNA follows: TGTGCCAGCAGTTCGGGGGCAGCCTATGGCTACACCTTC. It specifies CASSSGAAYGYTF. The chain joins TRBV12-3 or TRBV12-4 to TRBJ1-2; TRBD1 might be the D (6 bases). The germline V and J ends were trimmed by 4 bases and 4 bases, with 10 bases remaining between them. There are 13 residues in the CDR3.

The V and J genes are TRBV7-8 and TRBJ2-1; 9 nucleotides agree with TRBD2. CDR1 is SGHVS, CDR2 FQNEAQ, per germline. Trimming took 5 bases from V and 3 from J; bases not matched to a gene: 5. This CDR3 has 15 residues. The CDR3 DNA reads TGTGCCAGCAGCCAACCAGCGGGGGGCTACAATGAGCAGTTCTTC. It is translated as CASSQPAGGYNEQFF.

The chain is built from TRBV5-6 and TRBJ2-3; 7 nucleotides align to TRBD1. CDR1 is SGHDT and CDR2 is YYEEEE in the germline V gene. The V gene end was trimmed by 2 bases and the J gene end by 2 bases; junction bases not matched to a gene: 8. CDR3 length: 16 amino acids. CDR3 region: CASSFLGDRLTDTQYF. The CDR3, as DNA: TGTGCCAGCAGCTTTTTGGGGGACAGACTCACAGATACGCAGTATTTT.

V gene TRBV19 combines with J gene TRBJ2-5, with D perhaps TRBD1 or TRBD2 (7 bases each). Per germline, CDR1 LNHDA and CDR2 SQIVND (reference sequence). The V end was cut by 4 bases, the J end by 1 base, with 16 bases between. This CDR3 spans 16 amino acids. DNA for the CDR3: TGTGCCAGTAGTAATGGGAGGGGGCCAAGCCAAGAGACCCAGTACTTC. This encodes CASSNGRGPSQETQYF.

The V and J genes are TRBV6-5 and TRBJ2-7, with D perhaps being TRBD1 or TRBD2 (5 bases each). Trimming removed 7 bases from V and 6 bases from J, with 16 bases in between. Per germline, CDR1 MNHEY and CDR2 SVGAGI. This CDR3 comprises 13 residues. The CDR3 DNA reads as TGTGCCAGCACCGGGACGACTCATCTCGAGCAGTACTTC. The encoded protein is CASTGTTHLEQYF.

V gene TRBV7-9 combines with J gene TRBJ1-5; 7 bases match TRBD1. The germline V gene has CDR1 SEHNR and CDR2 FQNEAQ (reference sequence). V dropped 1 base and J dropped 7; count of bases not matched to a gene: 4. The CDR3 loop spans 14 amino acids. The CDR3 region is CASSLGQGLQPQHF. CDR3 sequence (DNA): TGTGCCAGCAGCTTAGGACAGGGATTACAGCCCCAGCATTTT.

V gene TRBV6-2 or TRBV6-3 combines with J gene TRBJ2-5; 8 bases fit TRBD2. Germline values: CDR1 MNHEY, CDR2 SVGEGT. CDR3 length equals 15 residues. With 5 bases clipped from V and 5 bases from J, the junction kept 10 bases outside the gene matches. The CDR3 is CASSHGTSLRETQYF. CDR3 sequence (DNA): TGTGCCAGCAGTCACGGGACTAGTTTGCGGGAGACCCAGTACTTC.

The genes are TRBV4-3 and TRBJ1-6, with 7 nucleotides matching TRBD1. Unmatched junction bases numbered 5, after V lost 0 bases and J lost 6 bases. The germline V gene encodes CDR1 LGHNA and CDR2 YSLEER. The CDR3 covers 16 residues. This CDR3 is CASSQDFRGANSPLHF. The CDR3 coding sequence is TGCGCCAGCAGCCAAGATTTCAGGGGGGCTAATTCACCCCTCCACTTT.

The rearrangement joins TRBV7-9 to TRBJ2-1, with a tentative D call TRBD2 (7 bases). This CDR3 is built from 17 residues. Germline V gene data show CDR1 as SEHNR and CDR2 as FQNEAQ (reference sequence). The V end was cut by 5 bases, the J end by 4 bases, with 21 bases between. The DNA for the CDR3 is TGTGCCAGCAGCCCGACTTGGCGGGGGCCCCCTTACAATGAGCAGTTCTTC. Translated, it gives CASSPTWRGPPYNEQFF. The variable domain in full, with the rest retrieved from reference TRBV7-9 and TRBJ2-1, is DTGVSQNPRHKITKRGQNVTFRCDPISEHNRLYWYRQTLGQGPEFLTYFQNEAQLEKSRLLSDRFSAERPKGSFSTLEIQRTEQGDSAMYLCASSPTWRGPPYNEQFFGPGTRLTVL.

In this sample, this clone turned up once. V usage is TRBV27 and J usage is TRBJ2-7; a possible D gene is TRBD2 (5 bases). CDR1 and CDR2 from the germline V gene are MNHEY and SMNVEV (reference sequence). The CDR3 extends over 13 amino acids. V lost 8 bases, J lost 2 bases, and 13 bases lay in between. The CDR3 nucleotides read TGTGCCAGCGGAGGACTTATTCCCTACGAGCAGTACTTC. It yields the protein CASGGLIPYEQYF.